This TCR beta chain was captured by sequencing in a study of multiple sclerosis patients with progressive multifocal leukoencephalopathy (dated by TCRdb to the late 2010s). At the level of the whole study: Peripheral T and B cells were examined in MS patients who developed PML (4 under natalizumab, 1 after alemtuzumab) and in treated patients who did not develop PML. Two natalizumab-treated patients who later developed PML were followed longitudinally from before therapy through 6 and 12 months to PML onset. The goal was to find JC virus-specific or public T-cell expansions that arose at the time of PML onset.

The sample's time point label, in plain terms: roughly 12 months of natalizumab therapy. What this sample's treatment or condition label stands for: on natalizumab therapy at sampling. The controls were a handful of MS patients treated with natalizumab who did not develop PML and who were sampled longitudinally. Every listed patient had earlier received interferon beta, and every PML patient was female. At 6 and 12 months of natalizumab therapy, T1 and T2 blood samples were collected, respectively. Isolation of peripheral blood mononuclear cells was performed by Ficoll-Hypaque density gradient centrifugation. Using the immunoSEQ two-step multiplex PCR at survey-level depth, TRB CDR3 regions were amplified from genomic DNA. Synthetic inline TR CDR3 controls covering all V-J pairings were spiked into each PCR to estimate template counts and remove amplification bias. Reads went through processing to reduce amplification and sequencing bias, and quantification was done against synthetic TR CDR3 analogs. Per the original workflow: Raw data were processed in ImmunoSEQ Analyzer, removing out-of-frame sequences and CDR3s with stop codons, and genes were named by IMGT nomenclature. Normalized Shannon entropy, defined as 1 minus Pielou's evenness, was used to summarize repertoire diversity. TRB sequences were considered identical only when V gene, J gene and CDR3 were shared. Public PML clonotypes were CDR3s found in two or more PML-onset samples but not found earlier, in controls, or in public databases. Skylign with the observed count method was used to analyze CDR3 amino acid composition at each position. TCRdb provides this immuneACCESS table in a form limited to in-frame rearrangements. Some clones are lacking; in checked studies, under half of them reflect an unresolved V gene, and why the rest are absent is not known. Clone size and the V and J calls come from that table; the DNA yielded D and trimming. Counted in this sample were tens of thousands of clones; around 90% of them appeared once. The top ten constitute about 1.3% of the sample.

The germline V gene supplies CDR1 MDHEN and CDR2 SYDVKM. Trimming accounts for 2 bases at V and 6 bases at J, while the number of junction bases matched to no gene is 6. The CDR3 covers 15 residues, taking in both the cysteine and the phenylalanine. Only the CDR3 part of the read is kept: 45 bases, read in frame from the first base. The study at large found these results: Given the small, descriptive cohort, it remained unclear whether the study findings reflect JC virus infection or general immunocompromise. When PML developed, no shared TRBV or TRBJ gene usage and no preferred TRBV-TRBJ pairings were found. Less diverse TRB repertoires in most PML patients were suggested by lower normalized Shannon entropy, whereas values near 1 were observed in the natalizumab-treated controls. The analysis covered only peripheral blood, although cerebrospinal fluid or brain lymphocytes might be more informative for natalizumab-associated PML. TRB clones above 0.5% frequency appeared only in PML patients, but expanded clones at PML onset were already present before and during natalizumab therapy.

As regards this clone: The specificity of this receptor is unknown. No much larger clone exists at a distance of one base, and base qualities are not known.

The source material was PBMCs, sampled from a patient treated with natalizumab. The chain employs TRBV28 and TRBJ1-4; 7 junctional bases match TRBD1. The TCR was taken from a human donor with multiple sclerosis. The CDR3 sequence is CASSLSVQGDEKLFF. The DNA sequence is TGTGCCAGCAGTTTAAGTGTGCAGGGGGATGAAAAACTGTTTTTT.